This T cell receptor beta chain was sequenced for a study of blood T cell repertoires in COVID-19. V lost 2 bases to trimming and J lost 6 bases, with 12 bases between them. Germline V gene data show CDR1 as MNHEY and CDR2 as SVGAGI. This CDR3 is built from 14 residues. The protocol was immunoSEQ multiplex PCR, while the TCRdb copy is restricted to in-frame clones and leaves out a portion. This sample has some 320,000 clones, with roughly nine tenths found just once. The chain couples TRBV6-5 to TRBJ2-3; D gene unclear. The sequenced material came from peripheral blood. This TCR came from a woman aged 25 to 39 with COVID-19, enrolled during active disease. The CDR3 nucleotides are TGTGCCAGCAGTTACAGAGCCTTACCGGATACGCAGTATTTT. Protein: CASSYRALPDTQYF.